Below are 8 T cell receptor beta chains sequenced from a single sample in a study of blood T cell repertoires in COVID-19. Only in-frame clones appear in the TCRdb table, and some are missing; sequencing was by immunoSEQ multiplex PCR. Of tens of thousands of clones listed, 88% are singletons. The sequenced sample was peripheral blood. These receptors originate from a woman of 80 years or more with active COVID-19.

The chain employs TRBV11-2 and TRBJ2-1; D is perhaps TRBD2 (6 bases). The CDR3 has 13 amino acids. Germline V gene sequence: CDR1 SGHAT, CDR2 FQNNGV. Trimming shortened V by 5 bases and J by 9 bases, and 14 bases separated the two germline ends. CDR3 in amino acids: CASSLSGGTEQFF. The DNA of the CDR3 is TGTGCCAGCAGCCTGAGCGGCGGGACTGAGCAGTTCTTC.

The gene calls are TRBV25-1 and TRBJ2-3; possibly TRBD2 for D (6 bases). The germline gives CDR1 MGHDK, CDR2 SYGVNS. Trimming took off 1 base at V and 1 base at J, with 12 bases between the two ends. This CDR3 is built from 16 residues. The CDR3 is CASSELRESGTDTQYF. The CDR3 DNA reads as TGTGCCAGCAGTGAATTACGGGAGAGTGGCACAGATACGCAGTATTTT. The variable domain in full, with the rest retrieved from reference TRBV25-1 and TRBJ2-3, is EADIYQTPRYLVIGTGKKITLECSQTMGHDKMYWYQQDPGMELHLIHYSYGVNSTEKGDLSSESTVSRIRTEHFPLTLESARPSHTSQYLCASSELRESGTDTQYFGPGTRLTVL.

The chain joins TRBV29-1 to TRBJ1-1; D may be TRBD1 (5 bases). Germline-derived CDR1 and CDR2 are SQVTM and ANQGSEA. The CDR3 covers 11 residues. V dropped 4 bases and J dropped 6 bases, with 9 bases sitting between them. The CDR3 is CSVGRGAEAFF. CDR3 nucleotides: TGCAGCGTTGGGAGGGGAGCTGAAGCTTTCTTT.

The CDR3 nucleotides are TGCGCCAGCAGCCAAGAGGAAGGGGTTGGCTACAATGAGCAGTTCTTC. As protein: CASSQEEGVGYNEQFF. The chain uses TRBV4-3 and TRBJ2-1, with TRBD1 as a possible D gene (5 bases). Deletions cut 0 bases from V and 3 bases from J, with 12 bases between. The CDR3 sequence is 16 residues long. Germline CDR1 and CDR2: LGHNA and YSLEER.

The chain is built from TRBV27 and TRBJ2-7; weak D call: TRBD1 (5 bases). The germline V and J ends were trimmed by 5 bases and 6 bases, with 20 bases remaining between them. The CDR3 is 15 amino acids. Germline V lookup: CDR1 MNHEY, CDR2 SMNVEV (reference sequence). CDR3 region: CASSPVRQGVPEQYF. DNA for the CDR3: TGTGCCAGCAGTCCGGTTAGGCAGGGCGTCCCCGAGCAGTACTTC.

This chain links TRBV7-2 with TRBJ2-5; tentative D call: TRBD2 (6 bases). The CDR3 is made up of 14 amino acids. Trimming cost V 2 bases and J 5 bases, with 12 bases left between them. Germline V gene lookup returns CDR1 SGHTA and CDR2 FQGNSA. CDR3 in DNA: TGTGCCAGCAGCTTACCGGGAGAGTGGGAGACCCAGTACTTC. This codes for CASSLPGEWETQYF.

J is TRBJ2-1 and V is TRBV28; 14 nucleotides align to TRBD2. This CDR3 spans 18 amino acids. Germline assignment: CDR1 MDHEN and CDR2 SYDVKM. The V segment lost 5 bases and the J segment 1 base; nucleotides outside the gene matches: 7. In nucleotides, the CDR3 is TGTGCCAGCAGTGGGACTAGCGGGAGTAAGGTATCCTACAATGAGCAGTTCTTC. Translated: CASSGTSGSKVSYNEQFF.

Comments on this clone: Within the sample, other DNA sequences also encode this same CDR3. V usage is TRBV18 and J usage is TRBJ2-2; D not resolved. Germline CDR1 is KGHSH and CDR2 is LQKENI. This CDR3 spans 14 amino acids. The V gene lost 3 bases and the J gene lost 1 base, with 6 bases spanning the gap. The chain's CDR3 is CASSPTLNTGELFF. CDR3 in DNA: TGTGCCAGCTCACCTACTTTGAACACCGGGGAGCTGTTTTTT.